Here is one T cell receptor beta chain with its context. The sample is drawn from a study of CD8 T cells in Susac syndrome. TCR beta sequencing covered blood CD8+ and CD4+ T cells. The CDR3 is 13 residues long. Germline V gene data show CDR1 as MGHDK and CDR2 as SYGVNS. Trimming took 4 bases from V and 1 from J, leaving 6 bases between them. Reverse transcription of roughly 0.5 to 1 ug RNA was carried out with random hexamers. immunoSEQ multiplex PCR amplified TCR beta CDR3 across 54 Vbeta, 13 Jbeta. TCRdb re-derived calls from the immunoSEQ multiplex PCR reads in MiXCR, one entry per CDR3 protein. The sample includes 150,000 to 200,000 distinct CDR3 sequences, approximately 94% seen only once; the top ten take about 0.1%.

V and J are TRBV25-1 and TRBJ2-3; D gene unclear. The clonotype was recovered from a human donor in good health. The sample comprised CD4+ T cells from PBMCs. In DNA, the CDR3 is TGTGCCAGCAGTGCACCGGGCACAGATACGCAGTATTTT. It codes for CASSAPGTDTQYF.